These T cell receptor beta chains were read from a single sample in a study of PD-1 blockade in classical Hodgkin lymphoma. The method was immunoSEQ multiplex PCR; TCRdb's version includes in-frame clones alone and lacks a portion of them. This repertoire shows tens of thousands of clones, 86% found once; its top ten account for roughly 0.48%. Sequences were derived from CD4+ T cells from blood, sampled before the fourth cycle of nivolumab. These receptors originate from a human donor with classical Hodgkin lymphoma. CDR3s include the opening cysteine and the closing phenylalanine or tryptophan. D genes are given only for firm matches. Size is stated for part of the rows, as once, few or many counts, or as a class when the clone is expanded.

d_gene: TRBD1
abundance: NA
v_gene: TRBV7-7
j_gene: TRBJ2-7
CDR3nt: TGTGCCACCTGGACAGGGCGCGACTACGAGCAGTACTTC
CDR3aa: CATWTGRDYEQYF

d_gene: NA
abundance: few
v_gene: TRBV6-5
j_gene: TRBJ2-1
CDR3nt: TGTGCCAGCAGTTACGAGAGGCGGGTAATGCATGAGCAGTTCTTC
CDR3aa: CASSYERRVMHEQFF

d_gene: TRBD2
abundance: NA
v_gene: TRBV5-1
j_gene: TRBJ2-1
CDR3nt: TGCGCCAGCAGCGAGGGACTAGCGGGCCCGGTGTTCTTC
CDR3aa: CASSEGLAGPVFF

d_gene: TRBD2
abundance: few
v_gene: TRBV5-1
j_gene: TRBJ2-7
CDR3nt: TGCGCCAGCACATCAGCGGGAGGGCCCTACGAGCAGTACTTC
CDR3aa: CASTSAGGPYEQYF

d_gene: NA
abundance: NA
v_gene: TRBV18
j_gene: TRBJ2-1
CDR3nt: TGTGCCAGCTCACCACGGTCTCTTGAGCAGTTCTTC
CDR3aa: CASSPRSLEQFF

d_gene: NA
abundance: NA
v_gene: TRBV18
j_gene: TRBJ1-2
CDR3nt: TGTGCCAGCTCACCACTGTTTAGCCGCAGGGGCACGGATGGCTACACCTTC
CDR3aa: CASSPLFSRRGTDGYTF

d_gene: TRBD1
abundance: NA
v_gene: TRBV11-2
j_gene: TRBJ1-1
CDR3nt: TGTGCCAGCAGCCCCGGACAGGTCGGCACTGAAGCTTTCTTT
CDR3aa: CASSPGQVGTEAFF

d_gene: TRBD2
abundance: NA
v_gene: TRBV7-3
j_gene: TRBJ2-1
CDR3nt: TGTGCCAGCAGCTTGACTAGCGGACCGTACAATGAGCAGTTCTTC
CDR3aa: CASSLTSGPYNEQFF

d_gene: NA
abundance: NA
v_gene: TRBV5-1
j_gene: TRBJ1-1
CDR3nt: TGCGCCAGCAGCTTGGACCCGTCAGGGACTGAAGCTTTCTTT
CDR3aa: CASSLDPSGTEAFF

d_gene: NA
abundance: NA
v_gene: TRBV7-2
j_gene: TRBJ2-7
CDR3nt: TGTGCCAGCAGCTTAACCCTGGACCGAACCTACGAGCAGTACTTC
CDR3aa: CASSLTLDRTYEQYF

d_gene: NA
abundance: few
v_gene: TRBV7-9
j_gene: TRBJ1-1
CDR3nt: TGTGCCAGCAGCTTCCGGGACGACACTGAAGCTTTCTTT
CDR3aa: CASSFRDDTEAFF

d_gene: TRBD2
abundance: NA
v_gene: TRBV6-1
j_gene: TRBJ2-1
CDR3nt: TGTGCCACCCAGCTAAGACTAGCGGATTACAATGAGCAGTTCTTC
CDR3aa: CATQLRLADYNEQFF

d_gene: NA
abundance: NA
v_gene: TRBV28
j_gene: TRBJ2-7
CDR3nt: TGTGCCAGCAGTGTCGGGCATCGCTACGAGCAGTACTTC
CDR3aa: CASSVGHRYEQYF

d_gene: NA
abundance: NA
v_gene: TRBV18
j_gene: TRBJ1-2
CDR3nt: TGTGCCAGCTCACCACCAGGGAACTATGGCTACACCTTC
CDR3aa: CASSPPGNYGYTF

d_gene: NA
abundance: NA
v_gene: TRBV5-4
j_gene: TRBJ2-5
CDR3nt: TGTGCCAGCAGCTTGCGTCTGGGGGGAGAGACCCAGTACTTC
CDR3aa: CASSLRLGGETQYF

d_gene: TRBD2
abundance: NA
v_gene: TRBV28
j_gene: TRBJ2-7
CDR3nt: TGTGCCAGCCGTAGGGTAGCGGGAACCTACGAGCAGTACTTC
CDR3aa: CASRRVAGTYEQYF

d_gene: NA
abundance: NA
v_gene: TRBV2
j_gene: TRBJ2-1
CDR3nt: TGTGCCAGCGCCCTCAGGGACAATGAGCAGTTCTTC
CDR3aa: CASALRDNEQFF

d_gene: NA
abundance: NA
v_gene: TRBV28
j_gene: TRBJ2-1
CDR3nt: TGTGCCAGCCAACAGGGCCCGGGCTCCTACAATGAGCAGTTCTTC
CDR3aa: CASQQGPGSYNEQFF

d_gene: TRBD1
abundance: NA
v_gene: TRBV7-2
j_gene: TRBJ2-2
CDR3nt: TGTGCCAGCAGCTTAAGTGGCCGGGACAGATGGACCGGGGAGCTGTTTTTT
CDR3aa: CASSLSGRDRWTGELFF

d_gene: NA
abundance: NA
v_gene: TRBV6-1
j_gene: TRBJ2-1
CDR3nt: TGTGCCAGCGGGAGTCACAATGAGCAGTTCTTC
CDR3aa: CASGSHNEQFF

d_gene: NA
abundance: NA
v_gene: TRBV7-9
j_gene: TRBJ2-5
CDR3nt: TGTGCCAGCAGCTTGGAGACCCAGTACTTC
CDR3aa: CASSLETQYF

d_gene: NA
abundance: NA
v_gene: TRBV2
j_gene: TRBJ2-4
CDR3nt: TGTGCCAGCAGGTGGAACCTAGCCAAAAACATTCAGTACTTC
CDR3aa: CASRWNLAKNIQYF

d_gene: NA
abundance: once
v_gene: TRBV6-5
j_gene: TRBJ1-1
CDR3nt: TGTGCCAGCAGTTACTCGAGCCGGACTCCGAACACTGAAGCTTTCTTT
CDR3aa: CASSYSSRTPNTEAFF

d_gene: NA
abundance: NA
v_gene: TRBV5-1
j_gene: TRBJ2-1
CDR3nt: TGCGCCAGCAGTTTAGGACAGTACAATGAGCAGTTCTTC
CDR3aa: CASSLGQYNEQFF

d_gene: TRBD2
abundance: once
v_gene: TRBV19
j_gene: TRBJ2-1
CDR3nt: TGTGCCAGTAGTATAAGCAGCGGGAGTGTCAACAATGAGCAGTTCTTC
CDR3aa: CASSISSGSVNNEQFF

d_gene: NA
abundance: NA
v_gene: TRBV18
j_gene: TRBJ2-3
CDR3nt: TGTGCCAGCTCGCGTTTCCCAGATACGCAGTATTTT
CDR3aa: CASSRFPDTQYF

d_gene: NA
abundance: NA
v_gene: TRBV15
j_gene: TRBJ1-2
CDR3nt: TGTGCCACCAGCTCCCCGAAGGGGATTAACTATGGCTACACCTTC
CDR3aa: CATSSPKGINYGYTF

d_gene: NA
abundance: NA
v_gene: TRBV19
j_gene: TRBJ2-1
CDR3nt: TGTGCCAGTAGTATAGGCGGGACCAGCTCCTACAATGAGCAGTTCTTC
CDR3aa: CASSIGGTSSYNEQFF

d_gene: NA
abundance: NA
v_gene: TRBV5-1
j_gene: TRBJ2-2
CDR3nt: TGCGCCAGCAGCTTGGTTTCTAGCACCGGGGAGCTGTTTTTT
CDR3aa: CASSLVSSTGELFF

d_gene: NA
abundance: NA
v_gene: TRBV5-1
j_gene: TRBJ2-2
CDR3nt: TGCGCCAGCAGCTTCTCAACAGGGAACACCGGGGAGCTGTTTTTT
CDR3aa: CASSFSTGNTGELFF

d_gene: TRBD1
abundance: NA
v_gene: TRBV6-5
j_gene: TRBJ2-7
CDR3nt: TGTGCCAGCAGAAGAACAGGGGACGCCTACGAGCAGTACTTC
CDR3aa: CASRRTGDAYEQYF

d_gene: NA
abundance: few
v_gene: TRBV28
j_gene: TRBJ1-5
CDR3nt: TGTGCCAGCACCCTAGACGGTAACAATCAGCCCCAGCATTTT
CDR3aa: CASTLDGNNQPQHF

d_gene: NA
abundance: NA
v_gene: TRBV28
j_gene: TRBJ2-5
CDR3nt: TGTGCCAGCAGTTTCCGGGGCCCGCCGTACCAAGAGACCCAGTACTTC
CDR3aa: CASSFRGPPYQETQYF

d_gene: NA
abundance: NA
v_gene: TRBV12-5
j_gene: TRBJ2-2
CDR3nt: TGTGCTAGTGGAACAGAGACCGGGGAGCTGTTTTTT
CDR3aa: CASGTETGELFF

d_gene: NA
abundance: NA
v_gene: TRBV28
j_gene: TRBJ2-7
CDR3nt: TGTGCCAGCAGACACCGGGACTCAGGCTCGTACGAGCAGTACTTC
CDR3aa: CASRHRDSGSYEQYF

d_gene: NA
abundance: NA
v_gene: TRBV7-2
j_gene: TRBJ2-5
CDR3nt: TGTGCCAGCAGCTTAGTGGGCAGGGAGTTCGAGACCCAGTACTTC
CDR3aa: CASSLVGREFETQYF

d_gene: NA
abundance: NA
v_gene: TRBV19
j_gene: TRBJ2-7
CDR3nt: TGTGCCAGTAGGTCGGGACTCACGAAGATCAGAGGAGACTACGAGCAGTACTTC
CDR3aa: CASRSGLTKIRGDYEQYF

d_gene: NA
abundance: NA
v_gene: TRBV11-3
j_gene: TRBJ2-3
CDR3nt: TGTGCCAGCAGCTTAGGTCGACAGTCCACAGATACGCAGTATTTT
CDR3aa: CASSLGRQSTDTQYF

d_gene: NA
abundance: NA
v_gene: TRBV5-1
j_gene: TRBJ1-2
CDR3nt: TGCGCCAGCAGCTTGGCCGGCGGTCGCTACTCTAACTATGGCTACACCTTC
CDR3aa: CASSLAGGRYSNYGYTF

d_gene: NA
abundance: NA
v_gene: TRBV19
j_gene: TRBJ2-4
CDR3nt: TGTGCCAGTAGTATTGGGGGTCTCTCCCACATTCAGTACTTC
CDR3aa: CASSIGGLSHIQYF

d_gene: NA
abundance: once
v_gene: TRBV27
j_gene: TRBJ2-2
CDR3nt: TGTGCCAGCAGTCCCGACACGCACACCGGGGAGCTGTTTTTT
CDR3aa: CASSPDTHTGELFF

d_gene: TRBD2
abundance: NA
v_gene: TRBV6-1
j_gene: TRBJ2-3
CDR3nt: TGTGCCAGCAGTGAAAGGTGGACTAGCTGGTCGTTAGATACGCAGTATTTT
CDR3aa: CASSERWTSWSLDTQYF

d_gene: NA
abundance: NA
v_gene: TRBV18
j_gene: TRBJ2-5
CDR3nt: TGTGCCAGCTCACCAGCGGGGTTCGTCCAAGAGACCCAGTACTTC
CDR3aa: CASSPAGFVQETQYF

d_gene: NA
abundance: NA
v_gene: TRBV25-1
j_gene: TRBJ1-6
CDR3nt: TGTGCCAGCCGCCCAGGGACGGAATCACCCCTCCACTTT
CDR3aa: CASRPGTESPLHF

d_gene: NA
abundance: once
v_gene: TRBV6-5
j_gene: TRBJ1-5
CDR3nt: TGTGCCAGCAACCCGGGGGATCAGCCCCAGCATTTT
CDR3aa: CASNPGDQPQHF

d_gene: NA
abundance: once
v_gene: TRBV6-1
j_gene: TRBJ1-1
CDR3nt: TGTGCCAGCAGTGAAGAGGGCAGGGGATACACTGAAGCTTTCTTT
CDR3aa: CASSEEGRGYTEAFF

d_gene: NA
abundance: few
v_gene: TRBV10-2
j_gene: TRBJ1-1
CDR3nt: TGCGCCAGCAGTCGGGAGTCAGAAGCTTTCTTT
CDR3aa: CASSRESEAFF